This paragraph reports one T cell receptor beta chain. This entry belongs to a study of blood T cell repertoires in COVID-19. Libraries were prepared by immunoSEQ multiplex PCR; TCRdb keeps only in-frame clonotypes and omits some of them. This table holds approximately 200,000 clones, about nine tenths found once. V was pared by 2 bases and J by 0 bases, with 8 bases between. This CDR3 is built from 15 residues. CDR1 and CDR2 from the germline V gene are LGHDT and YNNKEL (reference sequence). This receptor was obtained from a man aged 25-40 years who had recovered from COVID-19. Sample: PBMCs or T cells enriched from blood (not recorded which). The gene calls are TRBV3-1 (or the pseudogene TRBV3-2) and TRBJ1-3; D is unresolved. CDR3 amino acids: CASSQNTISGNTIYF. CDR3 in DNA: TGTGCCAGCAGCCAAAATACTATCTCTGGAAACACCATATATTTT.